The clone carrying this TCR beta chain came up once. Antigen specificity is unknown. The record originates from a study of T-cell memory formation after mild COVID-19. Study-wide background: TCR clusters were mostly donor specific. Regarding the study as a whole: The authors left the SARS-CoV-2 specificity of second-wave clones peaking on day 37 unconfirmed.

This CDR3 has 14 amino acids. Trimming took 5 bases from V and 0 from J, leaving 12 bases between them. Germline V gene lookup returns CDR1 SQVTM and CDR2 ANQGSEA. TCR alpha and TCR beta cDNA libraries carrying sample barcodes and UMIs were produced by 5'RACE using constant-segment primers. Via MiXCR, TCRdb re-called the 5' RACE reads, giving one row per CDR3 protein. The table has under 250,000 distinct CDR3 sequences, around 25% seen once. This TCR was recovered from an adult woman who had mild COVID-19 (a few samples of this study predate the infection). Cell type and time point are not known. The chain is built from TRBV29-1 and TRBJ2-3; unclear D gene. Sequences were obtained from PBMCs or a T cell subset sorted from them (not recorded which). In nucleotides, the CDR3 is TGCAGCGTTAAGCTGGGGTGGAGCACAGATACGCAGTATTTT. This translates into CSVKLGWSTDTQYF.